This TCR beta chain was retrieved from a study of blood T cells in healthy people across ages. Trimming cost V 4 bases and J 1 base, with 13 bases left between them. CDR1 is SGHTA and CDR2 is FQGTGA in the germline V gene. The CDR3 runs to 15 residues. This clonotype appeared a few times. With a J-beta primer mix and a sample-barcoded 5' primer, a second PCR ran about 7 to 12 cycles. TCRdb itself ran the 5' RACE reads through MiXCR, one entry per CDR3 protein. The table lists around 1,800,000 distinct CDR3 sequences, around 42% of them singletons, with 20% to 25% in the top ten. The rearrangement links TRBV7-3 to TRBJ1-1, with D possibly being TRBD1 (5 bases). The sample was blood. This receptor was obtained from a human donor in good health. CDR3 sequence (DNA): TGTGCCAGCAGCTCGCTCAATACAGGGAACACTGAAGCTTTCTTT. Protein product: CASSSLNTGNTEAFF.